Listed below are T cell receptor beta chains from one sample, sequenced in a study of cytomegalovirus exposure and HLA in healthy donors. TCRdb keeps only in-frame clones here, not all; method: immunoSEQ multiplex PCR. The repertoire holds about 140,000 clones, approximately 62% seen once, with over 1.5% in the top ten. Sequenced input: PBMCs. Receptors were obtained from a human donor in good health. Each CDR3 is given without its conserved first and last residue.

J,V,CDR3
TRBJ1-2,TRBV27,ASSPQALNYGYT
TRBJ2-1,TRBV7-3,ASSLTSGSGNEQF
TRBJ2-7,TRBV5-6,ASSLAAGYEQY
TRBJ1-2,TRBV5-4,ASLRQGAGGYT
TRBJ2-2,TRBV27,ASRHDGTAGELF
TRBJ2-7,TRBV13,ASSQRGWGGDFYEQY
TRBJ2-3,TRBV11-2,ASQTGLFTDTQY
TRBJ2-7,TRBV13,ASSPEGATYEQY
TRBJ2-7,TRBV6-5,ASSRDRGPGEQY
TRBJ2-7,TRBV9,ASSVEEGPYEQY
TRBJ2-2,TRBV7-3,ASSLKLAGVTGELF
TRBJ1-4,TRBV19,ASRPGAATNEKLF
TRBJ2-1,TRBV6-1,ASSELAGSYNEQF
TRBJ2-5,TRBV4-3,ASSQDLAGGYQETQY
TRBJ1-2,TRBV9,ASSNPGQGYGYT
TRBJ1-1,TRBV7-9,ASTRQGENTEAF
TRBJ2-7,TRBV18,ASSPKRAGGPYEQY
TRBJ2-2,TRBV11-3,ASSLGGTGNTGELF
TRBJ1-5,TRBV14,ASSPMGPGDQPQH
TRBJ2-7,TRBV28,ASSTARGGAYEQY
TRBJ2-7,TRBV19,ASSGRLAGGLGEQY
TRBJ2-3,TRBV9,ASSGPGVGSASTDTQY
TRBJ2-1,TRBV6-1,ASSENRGLAYNEQF
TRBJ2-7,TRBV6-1,ASSAGGWSYEQY
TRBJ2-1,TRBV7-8,ASSFRLAGGNNEQF
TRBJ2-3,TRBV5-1,ASSFGQDGDTQY
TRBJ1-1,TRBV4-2,ASSQVGGNTEAF
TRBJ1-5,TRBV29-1,SVGLPGGRQPQH
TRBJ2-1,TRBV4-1,ASSRGQVTYNEQF
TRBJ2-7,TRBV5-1,ASSPLPASTVGYEQY
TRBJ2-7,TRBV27,ATSRTGGAYEQY
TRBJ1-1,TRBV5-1,ASSLGGAVPEAF
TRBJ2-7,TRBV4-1,ASSQFESLAAYEQY
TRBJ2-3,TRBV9,ASSVVGGRVTDTQY
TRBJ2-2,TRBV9,ASSPQTGGIGELF
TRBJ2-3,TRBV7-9,ASSLGGFTDTQY
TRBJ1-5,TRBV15,ATSRFYRGLGNQPQH
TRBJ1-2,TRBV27,ASSPQGYPDYGYT
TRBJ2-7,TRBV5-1,ASSKSGTVSYEQY
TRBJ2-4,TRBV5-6,ASSLGLAKNIQY
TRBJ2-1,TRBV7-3,ASSLTLSGTSGILSYNEQF
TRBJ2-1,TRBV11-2,ASSLSPGVAYNEQF
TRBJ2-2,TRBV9,ASSVLAGNTGELF
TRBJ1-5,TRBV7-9,ASSLGRSSNSNQPQH
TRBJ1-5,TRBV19,ASSISGGLYQPQH
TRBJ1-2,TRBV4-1,ASRDQGSSYGYT
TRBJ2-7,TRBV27,ASSWGAGGNYEQY
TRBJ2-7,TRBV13,ASRGTVLGEQY